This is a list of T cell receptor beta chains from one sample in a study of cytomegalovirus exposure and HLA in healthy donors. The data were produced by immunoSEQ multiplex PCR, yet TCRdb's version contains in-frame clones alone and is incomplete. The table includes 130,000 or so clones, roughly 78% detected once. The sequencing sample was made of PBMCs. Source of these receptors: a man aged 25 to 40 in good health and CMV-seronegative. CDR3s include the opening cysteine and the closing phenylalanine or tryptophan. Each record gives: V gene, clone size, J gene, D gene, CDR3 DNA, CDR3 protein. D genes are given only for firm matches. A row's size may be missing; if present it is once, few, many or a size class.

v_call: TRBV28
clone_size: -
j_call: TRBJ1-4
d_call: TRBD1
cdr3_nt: TGTGCCAGCAGTAGTACCGTAACAGGGGACGTTCAAAAACTGTTTTTT
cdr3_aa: CASSSTVTGDVQKLFF

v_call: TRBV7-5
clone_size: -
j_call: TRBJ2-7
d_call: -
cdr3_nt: TGTGCCAGAAGCCCCCGGGGGGACGAGCAGTACTTC
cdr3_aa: CARSPRGDEQYF

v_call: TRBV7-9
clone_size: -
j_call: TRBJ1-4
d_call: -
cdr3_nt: TGTGCCAGCAGCTTAATTACGAGGGGGACTAATGAAAAACTGTTTTTT
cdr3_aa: CASSLITRGTNEKLFF

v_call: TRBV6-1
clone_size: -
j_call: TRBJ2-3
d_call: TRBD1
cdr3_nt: TGTGCCAGCAGTGAAGCTGGTGGGGGACAGGGGGCTCAAGATACGCAGTATTTT
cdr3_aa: CASSEAGGGQGAQDTQYF

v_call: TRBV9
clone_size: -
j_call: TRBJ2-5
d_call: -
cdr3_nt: TGTGCCAGCAGCGGAGGACAGCTCCAAGAGACCCAGTACTTC
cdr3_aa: CASSGGQLQETQYF

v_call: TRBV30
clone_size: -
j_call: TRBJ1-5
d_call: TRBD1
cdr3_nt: TGTGCACTAGGACAGGGAGGCAATCAGCCCCAGCATTTT
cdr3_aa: CALGQGGNQPQHF

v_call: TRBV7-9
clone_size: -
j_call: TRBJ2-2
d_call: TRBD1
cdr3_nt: TGTGCCAGCAGCCCCGGGACAGACGGGGAGCTGTTTTTT
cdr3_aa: CASSPGTDGELFF

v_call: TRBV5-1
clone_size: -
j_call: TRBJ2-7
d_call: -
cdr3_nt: TGCGCCAGCAGCGCGGACAGCTACGAGCAGTACTTC
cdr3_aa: CASSADSYEQYF

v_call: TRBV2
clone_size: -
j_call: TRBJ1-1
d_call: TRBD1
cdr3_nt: TGTGCCAGCAGTCTATATGGACAGGGGGTAACTGAAGCTTTCTTT
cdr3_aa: CASSLYGQGVTEAFF

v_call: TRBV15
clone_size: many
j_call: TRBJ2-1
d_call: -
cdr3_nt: TGTGCCACCAGCAGAGATCTGAGACCCGGGACAAGAGAGCAGTTCTTC
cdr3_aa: CATSRDLRPGTREQFF

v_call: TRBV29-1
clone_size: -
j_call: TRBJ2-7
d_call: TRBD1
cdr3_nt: TGCAGCGCCGGAGACAGGGACGCCTACGAGCAGTACTTC
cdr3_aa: CSAGDRDAYEQYF

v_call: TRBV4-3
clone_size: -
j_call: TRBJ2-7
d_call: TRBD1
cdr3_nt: TGCGCCAGCAGCCAGGATAGACAGGGGGTAACCTACGAGCAGTACTTC
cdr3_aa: CASSQDRQGVTYEQYF

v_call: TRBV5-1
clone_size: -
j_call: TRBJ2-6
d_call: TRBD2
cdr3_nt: TGCGCCAGCAGCTTTCTCCGTCGCGGGGGCTCTGGGGCCAACGTCCTGACTTTC
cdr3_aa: CASSFLRRGGSGANVLTF

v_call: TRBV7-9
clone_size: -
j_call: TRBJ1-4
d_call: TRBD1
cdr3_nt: TGTGCCAGCAGCCCGAGTGCGGACCGGACAGGGGGACTCAATGAAAAACTGTTTTTT
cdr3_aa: CASSPSADRTGGLNEKLFF

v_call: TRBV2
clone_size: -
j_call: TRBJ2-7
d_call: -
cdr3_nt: TGTGCCAGCAGTGGGTCCGGGACTCCAGCCGGCGAGCAGTACTTC
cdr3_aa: CASSGSGTPAGEQYF

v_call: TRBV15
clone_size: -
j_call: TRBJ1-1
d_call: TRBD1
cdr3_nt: TGTGCCACCAGCGGGACAGAACTAATGAACACTGAAGCTTTCTTT
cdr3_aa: CATSGTELMNTEAFF

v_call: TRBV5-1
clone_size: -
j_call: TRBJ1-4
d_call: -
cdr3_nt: TGCGCCAGCAGCTACCGAGCGACGGCAACTAATGAAAAACTGTTTTTT
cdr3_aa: CASSYRATATNEKLFF

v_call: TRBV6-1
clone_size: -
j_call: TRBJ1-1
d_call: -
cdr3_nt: TGTGCCAGCAAATGGGGCCCACTTTCGGACACTGAAGCTTTCTTT
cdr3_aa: CASKWGPLSDTEAFF

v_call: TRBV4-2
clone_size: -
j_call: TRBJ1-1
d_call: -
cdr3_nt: TGTGCCAGCAGCCAAGATCTGAGGAGTAACACTGAAGCTTTCTTT
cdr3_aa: CASSQDLRSNTEAFF

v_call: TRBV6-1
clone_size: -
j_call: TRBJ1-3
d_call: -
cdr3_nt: TGTGCCAGCAGTGAACAGGATACTGGAAACACCATATATTTT
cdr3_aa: CASSEQDTGNTIYF

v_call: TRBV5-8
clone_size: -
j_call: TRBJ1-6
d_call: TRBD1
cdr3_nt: TGTGCCAGCAGTGCCCGGGACAGGGTAGTTTCACCCCTCCACTTT
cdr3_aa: CASSARDRVVSPLHF

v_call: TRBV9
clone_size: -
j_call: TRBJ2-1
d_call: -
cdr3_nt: TGTGCCAGCAGCGTAGTACAGTCGCCCTACAATGAGCAGTTCTTC
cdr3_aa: CASSVVQSPYNEQFF

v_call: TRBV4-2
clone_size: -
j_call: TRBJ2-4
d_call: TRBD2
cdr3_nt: TGTGCCAGCAGCCAAGAAAGGACTAGCGGCCCTTGGGCCAAAAACATTCAGTACTTC
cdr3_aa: CASSQERTSGPWAKNIQYF

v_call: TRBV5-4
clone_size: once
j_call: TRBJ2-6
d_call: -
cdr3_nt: TGTGCCAGCAGCTCGTACTCTGGGGCCAACGTCCTGACTTTC
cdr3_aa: CASSSYSGANVLTF

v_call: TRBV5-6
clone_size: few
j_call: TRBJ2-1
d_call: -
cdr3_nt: TGTGCCAGCAGCTTGGGGGGGCCGCTCTACAATGAGCAGTTCTTC
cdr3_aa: CASSLGGPLYNEQFF